The clone carrying this T cell receptor (beta chain) has only a few counts. Its antigen is undetermined. Amplified TCR beta CDR3 regions derived from RNA transcripts. The HTBI primer set drove a first-round RT-PCR of the TCR CDR3. TCRdb used MiXCR to reprocess the multiplex PCR reads, holding one entry per CDR3 protein. The profile shows approximately 300,000 distinct CDR3 sequences, 16% of them singletons. Germline V gene lookup returns CDR1 MGHRA and CDR2 YSYEKL. V lost 0 bases, J lost 4 bases, and 17 bases lay in between. The CDR3 consists of 17 residues. The data are from a study of T cells in Graves' hyperthyroidism and ophthalmopathy. Study-wide points: For ophthalmopathy, model prediction preceded onset by a median roughly 5.9 months. In blood, most of the thyroid clonotypes expanded above 0.001 were also present.

The PBMCs studied were ones that came from about 9.9 ml fresh peripheral blood. Input material: blood. The TCR sequence derives from a man aged 25 to 40 with Graves' hyperthyroidism. J is TRBJ2-3 and V is TRBV4-1; D possibly corresponds to TRBD2 (6 bases). The CDR3 sequence: CASSQEGGTLGADTQYF. CDR3 in DNA: TGCGCCAGCAGCCAAGAGGGCGGGACCCTCGGGGCAGATACGCAGTATTTT.